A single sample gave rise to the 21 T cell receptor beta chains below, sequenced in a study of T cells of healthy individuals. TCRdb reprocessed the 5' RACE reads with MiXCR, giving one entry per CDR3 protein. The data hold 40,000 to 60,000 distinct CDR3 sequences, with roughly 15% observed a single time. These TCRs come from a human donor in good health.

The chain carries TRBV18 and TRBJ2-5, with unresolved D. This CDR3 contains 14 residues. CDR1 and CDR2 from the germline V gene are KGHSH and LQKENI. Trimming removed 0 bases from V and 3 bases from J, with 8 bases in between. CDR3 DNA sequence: TGTGCCAGCTCACCACCGCCCGATAAAGAGACCCAGTACTTC. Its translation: CASSPPPDKETQYF. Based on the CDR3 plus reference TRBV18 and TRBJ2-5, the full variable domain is NAGVMQNPRHLVRRRGQEARLRCSPMKGHSHVYWYRQLPEEGLKFMVYLQKENIIDESGMPKERFSAEFPKEGPSILRIQQVVRGDSAAYFCASSPPPDKETQYFGPGTRLLVL.

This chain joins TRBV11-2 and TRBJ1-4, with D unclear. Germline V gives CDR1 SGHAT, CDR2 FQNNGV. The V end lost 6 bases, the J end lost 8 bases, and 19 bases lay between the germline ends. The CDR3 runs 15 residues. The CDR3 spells CASSRSSILREKLFF. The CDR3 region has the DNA TGTGCCAGCAGTAGGTCTTCAATCCTACGGGAAAAACTGTTTTTT.

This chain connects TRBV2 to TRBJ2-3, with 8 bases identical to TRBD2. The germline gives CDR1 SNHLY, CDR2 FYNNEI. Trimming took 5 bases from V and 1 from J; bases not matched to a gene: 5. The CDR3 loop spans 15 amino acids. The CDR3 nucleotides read TGTGCCAGCAGTCCGGGACTAGGTCGCACAGATACGCAGTATTTT. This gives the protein CASSPGLGRTDTQYF.

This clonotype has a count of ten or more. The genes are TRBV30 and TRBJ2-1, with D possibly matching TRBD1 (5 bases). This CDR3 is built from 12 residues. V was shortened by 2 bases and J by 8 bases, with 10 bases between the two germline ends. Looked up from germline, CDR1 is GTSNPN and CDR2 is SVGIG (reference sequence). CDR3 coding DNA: TGTGCCTGGAGTTCAGCCAGGGATGAGCAGTTCTTC. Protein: CAWSSARDEQFF.

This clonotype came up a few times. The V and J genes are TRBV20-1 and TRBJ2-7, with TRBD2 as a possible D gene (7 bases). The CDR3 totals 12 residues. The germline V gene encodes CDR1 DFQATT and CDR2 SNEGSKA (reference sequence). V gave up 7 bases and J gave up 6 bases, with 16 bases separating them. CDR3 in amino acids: CSVWTGGSEQYF. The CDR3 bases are TGCAGTGTTTGGACGGGGGGCTCCGAGCAGTACTTC.

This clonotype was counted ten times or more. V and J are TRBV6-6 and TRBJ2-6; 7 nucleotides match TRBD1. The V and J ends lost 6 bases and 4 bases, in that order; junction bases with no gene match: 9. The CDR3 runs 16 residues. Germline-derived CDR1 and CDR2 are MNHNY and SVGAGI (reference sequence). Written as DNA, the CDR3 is TGTGCCAGCAGCGAAACAGGGGTGCCCGGGGCCAACGTCCTGACTTTC. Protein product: CASSETGVPGANVLTF.

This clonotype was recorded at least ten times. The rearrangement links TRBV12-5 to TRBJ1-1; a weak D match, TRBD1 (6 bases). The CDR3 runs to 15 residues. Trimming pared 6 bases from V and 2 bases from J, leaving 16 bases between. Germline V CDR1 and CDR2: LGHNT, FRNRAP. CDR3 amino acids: CASGPEGGHNTEAFF. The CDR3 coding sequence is TGTGCTAGTGGCCCCGAGGGGGGTCATAACACTGAAGCTTTCTTT.

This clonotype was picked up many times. CDR3 sequence (DNA): TGTGCCAGCAGCTTAGCCGCTAGCGGGTCCAATGAGCAGTTCTTC. Amino acids: CASSLAASGSNEQFF. The chain couples TRBV13 to TRBJ2-1, with TRBD2 identical over 8 bases. Trimming at V came to 1 base and at J to 6 bases, leaving 5 bases not matched to a gene. CDR3 length equals 15 residues. The V gene's germline CDR1 is PRHDT and CDR2 FYEKMQ (reference sequence).

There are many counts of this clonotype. The DNA for the CDR3 is TGCAGTGCTAGAGATCCGACAGGGGGGGAACTGTCATACAATGAGCAGTTCTTC. Its translation: CSARDPTGGELSYNEQFF. This chain links TRBV20-1 with TRBJ2-1; 9 nucleotides align to TRBD1. Germline assignment: CDR1 DFQATT and CDR2 SNEGSKA (reference sequence). The length of the CDR3 is 18 residues. Trimming cost V 0 bases and J 4 bases; bases outside gene matches: 13.

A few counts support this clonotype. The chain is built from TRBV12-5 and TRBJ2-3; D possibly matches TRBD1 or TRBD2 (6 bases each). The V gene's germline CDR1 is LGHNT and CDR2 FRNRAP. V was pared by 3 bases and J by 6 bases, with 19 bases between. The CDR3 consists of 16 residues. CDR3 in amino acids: CASGFGTSTTGDTQYF. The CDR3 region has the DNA TGTGCTAGTGGTTTCGGGACTTCTACTACAGGGGATACGCAGTATTTT.

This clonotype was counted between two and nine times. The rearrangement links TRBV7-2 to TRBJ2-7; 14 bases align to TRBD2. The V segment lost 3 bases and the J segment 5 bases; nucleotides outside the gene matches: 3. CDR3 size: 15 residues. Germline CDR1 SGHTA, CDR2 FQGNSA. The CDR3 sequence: CASSLVGLAGDEQYF. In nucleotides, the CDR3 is TGTGCCAGCAGCTTGGTGGGACTAGCGGGAGACGAGCAGTACTTC.

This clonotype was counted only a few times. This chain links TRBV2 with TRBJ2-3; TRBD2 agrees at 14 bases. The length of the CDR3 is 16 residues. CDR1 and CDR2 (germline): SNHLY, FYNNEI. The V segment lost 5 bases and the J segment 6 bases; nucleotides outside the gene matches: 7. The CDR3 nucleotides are TGTGCCAGCAGTTCTGGACTAGCGGGAGGATGGGATACGCAGTATTTT. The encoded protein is CASSSGLAGGWDTQYF.

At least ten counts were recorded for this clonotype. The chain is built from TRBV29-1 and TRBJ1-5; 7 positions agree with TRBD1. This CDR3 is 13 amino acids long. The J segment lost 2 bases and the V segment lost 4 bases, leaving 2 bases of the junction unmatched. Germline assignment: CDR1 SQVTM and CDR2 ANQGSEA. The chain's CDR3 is CSVGQGGNQPQHF. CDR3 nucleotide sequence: TGCAGCGTTGGACAGGGTGGCAATCAGCCCCAGCATTTT.

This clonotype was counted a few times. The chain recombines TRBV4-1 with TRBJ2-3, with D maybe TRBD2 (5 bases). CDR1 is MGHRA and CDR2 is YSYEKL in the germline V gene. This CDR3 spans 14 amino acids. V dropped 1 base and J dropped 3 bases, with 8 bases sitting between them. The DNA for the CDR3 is TGCGCCAGCAGCCAAGCCCGAGGGACAGATACGCAGTATTTT. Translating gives CASSQARGTDTQYF.

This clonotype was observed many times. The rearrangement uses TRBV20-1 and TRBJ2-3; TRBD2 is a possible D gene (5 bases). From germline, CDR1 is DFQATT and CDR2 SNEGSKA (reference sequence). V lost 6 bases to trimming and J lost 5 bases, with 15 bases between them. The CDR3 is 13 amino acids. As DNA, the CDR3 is TGCAGTGCCCCCGAGGGTCAAAAAGATACGCAGTATTTT. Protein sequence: CSAPEGQKDTQYF.

The CDR3 region is CSNRQGFGTSGQETQYF. For the CDR3, the DNA is TGCAGCAATCGGCAGGGGTTCGGGACTAGCGGACAAGAGACCCAGTACTTC. The chain recombines TRBV29-1 with TRBJ2-5; TRBD2 aligns across 11 bases. This CDR3 spans 17 amino acids. Per the germline V gene, CDR1 is SQVTM and CDR2 is ANQGSEA. The V segment lost 8 bases and the J segment 2 bases; nucleotides outside the gene matches: 16. Supplemented by reference TRBV29-1 and TRBJ2-5, the full variable domain reads SAVISQKPSRDICQRGTSLTIQCQVDSQVTMMFWYRQQPGQSLTLIATANQGSEATYESGFVIDKFPISRPNLTFSTLTVSNMSPEDSSIYLCSNRQGFGTSGQETQYFGPGTRLLVL.

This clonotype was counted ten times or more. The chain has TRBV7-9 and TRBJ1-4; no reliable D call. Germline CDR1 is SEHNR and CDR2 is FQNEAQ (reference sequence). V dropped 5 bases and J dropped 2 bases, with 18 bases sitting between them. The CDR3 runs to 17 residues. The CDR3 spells CASSPDRLAETNEKLFF. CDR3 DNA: TGTGCCAGCAGCCCGGATAGGCTGGCGGAGACTAATGAAAAACTGTTTTTT.

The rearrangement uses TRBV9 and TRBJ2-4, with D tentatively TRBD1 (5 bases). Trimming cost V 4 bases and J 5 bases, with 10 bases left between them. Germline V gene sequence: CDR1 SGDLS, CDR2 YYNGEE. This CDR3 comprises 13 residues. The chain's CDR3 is CASSSLGENIQYF. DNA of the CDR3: TGTGCCAGCAGCAGTTTAGGGGAAAACATTCAGTACTTC.

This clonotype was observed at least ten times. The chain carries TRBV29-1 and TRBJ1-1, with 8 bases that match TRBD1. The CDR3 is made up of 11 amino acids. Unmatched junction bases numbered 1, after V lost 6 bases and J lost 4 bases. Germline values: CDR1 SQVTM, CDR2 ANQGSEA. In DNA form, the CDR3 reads TGCAGCGTCGGACAGGGCACTGAAGCTTTCTTT. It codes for CSVGQGTEAFF.

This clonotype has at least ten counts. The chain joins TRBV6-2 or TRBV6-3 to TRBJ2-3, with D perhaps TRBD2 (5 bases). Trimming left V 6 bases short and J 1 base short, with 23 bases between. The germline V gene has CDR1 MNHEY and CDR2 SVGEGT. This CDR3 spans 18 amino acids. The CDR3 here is CASRHTLPFERRTDTQYF. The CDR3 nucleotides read TGTGCCAGCAGGCATACGCTCCCCTTCGAGCGGCGCACAGATACGCAGTATTTT.

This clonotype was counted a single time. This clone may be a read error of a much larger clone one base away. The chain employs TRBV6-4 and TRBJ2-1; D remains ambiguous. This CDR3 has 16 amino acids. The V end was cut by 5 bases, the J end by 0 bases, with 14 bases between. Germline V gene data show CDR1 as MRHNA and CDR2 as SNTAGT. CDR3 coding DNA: TGTGCCAGCAGTTACCACGACCGACACTCCTACAATGAGCAGTTCTTC. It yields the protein CASSYHDRHSYNEQFF.